The next 7 T cell receptor beta chains were all read from a single sample in a study of blood T cells in healthy people across ages. Then a second PCR, running roughly 7 to 11 cycles, was carried out with a sample-barcoded 5' primer and a J-beta primer mix. TCRdb passed the 5' RACE reads through MiXCR, listing each CDR3 protein once. In the table there are 1,300,000 or so distinct CDR3 sequences, around 59% of which are singletons. The sequenced sample was blood. The receptors here all came from a young man in good health.

The rearrangement links TRBV20-1 to TRBJ1-6, with 7 bases matching TRBD1. Trimming removed 6 bases from V and 7 bases from J; junction bases left unmatched: 9. The CDR3 consists of 14 residues. Per the germline V gene, CDR1 is DFQATT and CDR2 is SNEGSKA (reference sequence). CDR3 DNA sequence: TGCAGTGCAACTTGGGACAGCCTGAATTCACCCCTCCACTTT. Amino acids: CSATWDSLNSPLHF.

The chain combines TRBV9 with TRBJ2-7; unclear D gene. The germline V gene encodes CDR1 SGDLS and CDR2 YYNGEE. V was trimmed by 3 bases and J by 4 bases, leaving 8 bases between them. This CDR3 contains 12 residues. CDR3 protein: CASSGRNYEQYF. CDR3 in DNA: TGTGCCAGCAGCGGACGAAATTACGAGCAGTACTTC.

The table lists this clonotype with a few counts. CDR3 region: CASSGGQGDEQFF. CDR3 in DNA: TGTGCCAGCTCAGGGGGACAGGGGGATGAGCAGTTCTTC. V usage is TRBV6-5 and J usage is TRBJ2-1; TRBD1 aligns across 11 bases. The V gene's germline CDR1 is MNHEY and CDR2 SVGAGI. CDR3 size: 13 residues. The ends lost 8 bases at V and 8 bases at J; junction bases unmatched: 5.

This clonotype was seen a handful of times. V is TRBV27 and J is TRBJ1-1; D may be TRBD1 (5 bases). The V end lost 6 bases, the J end lost 1 base, and 6 bases lay between the germline ends. This CDR3 region has 12 residues. CDR1 MNHEY and CDR2 SMNVEV come from the germline V gene (reference sequence). CDR3 coding DNA: TGTGCCAGCAGGGGGACGAACACTGAAGCTTTCTTT. Its protein is CASRGTNTEAFF.

This chain joins TRBV29-1 and TRBJ1-2, with 7 bases lining up with TRBD1. The CDR3 is 12 residues long. Trimming at V came to 5 bases and at J to 7 bases, leaving 7 bases not matched to a gene. Germline CDR1 and CDR2: SQVTM and ANQGSEA. CDR3 coding DNA: TGCAGCGTTCACAGGGGAGGCGGTGGCTACACCTTC. Translation: CSVHRGGGGYTF.

This clonotype came up a few times. The chain joins TRBV3-1 to TRBJ2-7; the D is unclear. Germline CDR1 is LGHDT and CDR2 is YNNKEL (reference sequence). The length of the CDR3 is 13 residues. The germline V and J ends were trimmed by 5 bases and 6 bases, with 14 bases remaining between them. CDR3 nucleotides: TGTGCCAGCAGCGGCAACTACGGCGTCGAGCAGTACTTC. Translating gives CASSGNYGVEQYF.

The chain joins TRBV27 to TRBJ1-5; D unclear. Germline loops: CDR1 MNHEY, CDR2 SMNVEV (reference sequence). V was cut by 3 bases and J by 7 bases, with 10 bases left in between. The CDR3 has 13 residues. The CDR3 here is CASSFGVEQPQHF. For the CDR3, the DNA is TGTGCCAGCAGTTTTGGGGTAGAACAGCCCCAGCATTTT.